Reported below is one TCR beta chain. Libraries were prepared by immunoSEQ multiplex PCR; TCRdb keeps only in-frame clonotypes and omits some of them. The sample has about 370,000 clones; around 87% are singletons. The CDR3 is 13 residues long. Trimming shortened V by 3 bases and J by 7 bases, and 12 bases separated the two germline ends. Germline CDR1 SGHTA, CDR2 FQGTGA. This entry is derived from a study of blood T cell repertoires in COVID-19. Two negative PCRs, clearance, or symptom resolution characterized the recovered Cohort 3 donors. This rearrangement joins TRBV7-3 to TRBJ1-2, with D possibly matching TRBD1 (6 bases). This TCR was sampled from a man younger than 35 who had recovered from COVID-19. The sequencing input was PBMCs or T cells enriched from blood (not recorded which). As DNA, the CDR3 is TGTGCCAGCAGCTTTACAGGGCCCGGTGGCTACACCTTC. Its protein product is CASSFTGPGGYTF.